The rows below give T cell receptor beta chains drawn from one sample of a study of type 1 and type 2 diabetes patients. MiXCR, run by TCRdb on the multiplex PCR reads, gives a single entry per CDR3 protein. The table has around 300,000 distinct CDR3 sequences, over 45% seen once; the top ten hold around 15%. The sequenced material came from peripheral blood mononuclear cells (PBMCs). The receptors stem from a man between 18 and 35 years old with type 2 diabetes. Both conserved end residues are part of each CDR3. The order of the fields is D gene, J gene, clone size, V gene, CDR3 protein, CDR3 DNA. The D gene is left open where the match is weak. Some rows mark clone size as missing; the rest say once, few, many or name a class of expanded clone.

>-|TRBJ2-7|-|TRBV7-9
CASSLALRGAISGEQYF
TGTGCCAGCAGCTTAGCGCTTCGGGGGGCCATCAGTGGAGAGCAGTACTTC
>-|TRBJ1-2|few|TRBV6-2/TRBV6-3
CASSLLTGYTF
TGTGCCAGCAGTCTATTGACGGGCTACACCTTC
>TRBD2|TRBJ2-7|few|TRBV19
CASSALTSGSPNEQYF
TGTGCCAGTAGTGCCTTGACTAGCGGGAGTCCTAACGAGCAGTACTTC
>-|TRBJ1-4|few|TRBV19
CASSTQATNEKLFF
TGTGCCAGTAGTACGCAGGCAACTAATGAAAAACTGTTTTTT
>-|TRBJ2-1|-|TRBV7-6
CASSRRGVQSYNEQFF
TGTGCCAGCAGCCGGCGCGGGGTTCAATCCTACAATGAGCAGTTCTTC
>TRBD1|TRBJ1-5|-|TRBV29-1
CSVARGLGRRSNQPQHF
TGCAGCGTCGCCAGGGGGCTTGGAAGGAGGTCCAATCAGCCCCAGCATTTT
>TRBD2|TRBJ2-1|-|TRBV7-2
CASSPLAGFTGEQFF
TGTGCCAGCAGCCCACTAGCGGGGTTTACGGGAGAGCAGTTCTTC
>TRBD1|TRBJ2-7|-|TRBV18
CASSLGTGRSSYEQYF
TGTGCCAGCTCACTTGGGACAGGACGTAGCTCCTACGAGCAGTACTTC
>-|TRBJ2-1|few|TRBV13
CASSVTGWPFTHYYNEQFF
TGTGCCAGCAGCGTAACAGGGTGGCCATTCACACACTATTACAATGAGCAGTTCTTC
>-|TRBJ1-1|-|TRBV20-1
CSASFVAEAFF
TGCAGTGCTAGTTTCGTCGCTGAAGCTTTCTTT
>-|TRBJ1-3|-|TRBV7-2
CASSGSGNTIYF
TGTGCCAGCAGCGGTTCTGGAAACACCATATATTTT
>-|TRBJ2-1|-|TRBV14
CASSQDMGNEQFF
TGTGCCAGCAGCCAAGATATGGGGAATGAGCAGTTCTTC
>TRBD2|TRBJ2-1|once|TRBV10-3
CASREAYNEQFF
TGTGCCTCCCGGGAGGCCTACAATGAGCAGTTCTTC
>TRBD1|TRBJ1-2|few|TRBV2
CASSAQGVVSYGYTF
TGTGCCAGCAGTGCACAGGGGGTCGTTAGCTATGGCTACACCTTC
>-|TRBJ1-4|-|TRBV19
CATTPRASNEKLFF
TGTGCCACCACCCCCAGGGCGTCTAATGAAAAACTGTTTTTT
>-|TRBJ2-5|-|TRBV2
CASVPPMTDKYQETQYF
TGTGCCAGCGTCCCCCCGATGACAGACAAGTACCAAGAGACCCAGTACTTC
>TRBD2|TRBJ2-2|few|TRBV7-6
CASSLLLAGSTGELFF
TGTGCCAGCAGCTTATTACTAGCGGGGAGCACCGGGGAGCTGTTTTTT
>-|TRBJ1-6|few|TRBV25-1
CASRVTRAGGNSPLHF
TGTGCCAGCAGGGTTACTAGAGCGGGAGGAAATTCACCCCTCCACTTT
>-|TRBJ2-7|-|TRBV7-2
CASSQGRFPHEQYF
TGTGCCAGCAGCCAGGGGCGATTCCCCCACGAGCAGTACTTC
>TRBD1|TRBJ1-6|-|TRBV20-1
CSASGQGGLSPPHF
TGCAGTGCTAGCGGACAGGGGGGACTTTCACCCCCCCACTTT
>TRBD1|TRBJ1-2|few|TRBV7-3
CASSSRDREVGRGYTF
TGTGCCAGCAGCTCGAGGGACAGGGAAGTAGGTCGTGGCTACACCTTC
>-|TRBJ1-1|-|TRBV6-6
CASSQLGLGDTEAFF
TGTGCCAGCAGTCAGCTTGGACTAGGGGACACTGAAGCTTTCTTT
>-|TRBJ1-1|-|TRBV7-9
CASSLGRAVAFF
TGTGCCAGCAGCTTAGGTCGGGCGGTAGCTTTCTTT
>-|TRBJ1-2|-|TRBV6-6
CASSEARTETNGYTF
TGTGCCAGCAGTGAAGCGCGAACAGAGACCAATGGCTACACCTTC
>-|TRBJ1-5|-|TRBV14
CASSHLVWRGAIKPQHF
TGTGCCAGCAGCCACCTAGTTTGGAGGGGCGCGATCAAGCCCCAGCATTTT
>-|TRBJ1-6|-|TRBV5-5
CASSLAGLVNSPLHF
TGTGCCAGCAGCTTGGCAGGGCTTGTCAATTCACCCCTCCACTTT
>-|TRBJ2-7|few|TRBV20-1
CSASPTASSYEQYF
TGCAGTGCTAGTCCGACAGCGAGCTCCTACGAGCAGTACTTC
>TRBD2|TRBJ2-1|few|TRBV7-3
CASSLNSGRPYNEQFF
TGTGCCAGCAGCCTTAATAGCGGGAGACCCTACAATGAGCAGTTCTTC
>TRBD1|TRBJ1-2|-|TRBV24-1
CATSDADRYYGYTF
TGTGCCACCAGTGACGCGGACAGGTACTATGGCTACACCTTC
>-|TRBJ2-2|few|TRBV6-1
CASSEQGEAGELFF
TGTGCCAGCAGCGAACAAGGGGAGGCCGGGGAGCTGTTTTTT
>-|TRBJ1-1|-|TRBV14
CASSHDAQRGAEAFF
TGTGCCAGCAGCCATGACGCACAGCGGGGGGCTGAAGCTTTCTTT
>-|TRBJ1-1|-|TRBV30
CAWSLVIGTKAFF
TGTGCCTGGAGTTTAGTTATAGGGACTAAAGCTTTCTTT
>-|TRBJ1-1|-|TRBV2
CASSVYSETEAFF
TGTGCCAGCAGTGTGTACAGTGAGACTGAAGCTTTCTTT
>-|TRBJ1-5|-|TRBV20-1
CSARVRQTSKSNQPQHF
TGCAGTGCTAGAGTCCGACAGACCAGTAAGAGCAATCAGCCCCAGCATTTT
>-|TRBJ2-5|-|TRBV10-3
CAISPGRTQETQYF
TGTGCCATCAGTCCAGGACGGACCCAAGAGACCCAGTACTTC
>TRBD2|TRBJ2-3|-|TRBV7-3
CASSLTAGGTDTQYF
TGTGCCAGCAGCTTAACGGCGGGGGGCACAGATACGCAGTATTTT
>-|TRBJ1-1|many|TRBV19
CASSIESGYRAVGTEAFF
TGTGCCAGTAGTATAGAATCAGGGTACCGGGCGGTAGGCACTGAAGCTTTCTTT
>-|TRBJ1-1|-|TRBV20-1
CSATRDSPPDTEAFF
TGCAGTGCTACCAGGGACTCACCACCGGACACTGAAGCTTTCTTT
>-|TRBJ1-1|few|TRBV7-2
CASRGNRVNTEAFF
TGTGCCAGCAGGGGGAACAGGGTGAACACTGAAGCTTTCTTT
>TRBD2|TRBJ2-7|few|TRBV2
CASIKRDRELLAGGGYEQYF
TGTGCCAGCATTAAGCGGGACAGGGAATTACTAGCGGGAGGAGGCTACGAGCAGTACTTC
>-|TRBJ2-2|many|TRBV7-8
CASSLVGGTNTGELFF
TGTGCCAGCAGCTTAGTGGGCGGGACGAACACCGGGGAGCTGTTTTTT
>-|TRBJ2-6|-|TRBV7-3
CASSYRTSGANVLTF
TGTGCCAGCAGCTATAGGACCTCTGGGGCCAACGTCCTGACTTTC
>-|TRBJ2-3|-|TRBV28
CASSWDNTDTQYF
TGTGCCAGCAGTTGGGACAACACAGATACGCAGTATTTT
>TRBD1|TRBJ1-3|-|TRBV19
CASSGYRGTSGNTIYF
TGTGCCAGTAGTGGTTACAGGGGAACCTCTGGAAACACCATATATTTT
>-|TRBJ1-1|-|TRBV2
CASSELGSAFF
TGTGCCAGCAGTGAATTGGGTTCGGCTTTCTTT